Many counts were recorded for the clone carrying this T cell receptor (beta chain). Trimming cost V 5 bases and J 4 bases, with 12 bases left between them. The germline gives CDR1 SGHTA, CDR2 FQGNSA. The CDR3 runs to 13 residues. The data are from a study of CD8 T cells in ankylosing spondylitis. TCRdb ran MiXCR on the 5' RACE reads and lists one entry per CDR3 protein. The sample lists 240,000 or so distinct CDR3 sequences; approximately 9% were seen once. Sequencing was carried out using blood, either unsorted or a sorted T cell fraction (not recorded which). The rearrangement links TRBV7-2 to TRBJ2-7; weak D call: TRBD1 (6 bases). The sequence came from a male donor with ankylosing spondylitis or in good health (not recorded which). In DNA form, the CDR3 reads TGTGCCAGCAGCGCACAGGGTCCGTACGAGCAGTACTTC. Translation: CASSAQGPYEQYF. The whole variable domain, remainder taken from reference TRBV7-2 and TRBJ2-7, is GAGVSQSPSNKVTEKGKDVELRCDPISGHTALYWYRQSLGQGLEFLIYFQGNSAPDKSGLPSDRFSAERTGGSVSTLTIQRTQQEDSAVYLCASSAQGPYEQYFGPGTRLTVT.